Below are 27 T cell receptor beta chains sequenced from a single sample in a study of PD-1 blockade in mismatch repair-deficient tumors. Sequencing was performed with immunoSEQ multiplex PCR; in TCRdb, only in-frame clones are kept and a portion is missing. The sample consists of more than 90,000 clones, 65% to 80% of them appearing once. Specimen: peripheral blood, collected 60 weeks after starting pembrolizumab. All receptors derive from an adult with mismatch repair-deficient cancer.

The rearrangement links TRBV27 to TRBJ2-3; TRBD1 or TRBD2 may be the D gene (5 bases each). This CDR3 is built from 14 residues. Germline CDR1 reads MNHEY; CDR2 reads SMNVEV (reference sequence). Trimming took off 5 bases at V and 1 base at J, with 10 bases between the two ends. CDR3 coding DNA: TGTGCCAGCAGTGCGATGGGGGGCACAGATACGCAGTATTTT. This codes for CASSAMGGTDTQYF.

The count of this clone is one. This chain joins TRBV5-1 and TRBJ2-1; the match to TRBD2 covers 14 bases. Germline CDR1 is SGHRS and CDR2 is YFSETQ. This CDR3 has 18 residues. V lost 7 bases and J lost 0; bases outside the gene matches: 9. The CDR3 loop is CASVGLAGAKSSYNEQFF. The DNA of the CDR3 is TGCGCCAGCGTGGGACTAGCGGGAGCCAAAAGCTCCTACAATGAGCAGTTCTTC.

This clone was observed once. J is TRBJ2-5 and V is TRBV6-6, with D tentatively TRBD2 (5 bases). This CDR3 has 14 residues. CDR1 and CDR2 (germline): MNHNY, SVGAGI (reference sequence). Trimming removed 6 bases at V and 3 bases at J, with 14 bases between. The CDR3 spells CASRSPGGEETQYF. As DNA, the CDR3 is TGTGCCAGCAGATCACCAGGAGGAGAAGAGACCCAGTACTTC.

The gene calls are TRBV11-3 and TRBJ1-1; D is ambiguous. Germline assignment: CDR1 SGHNT and CDR2 YENEEA. The CDR3 sequence is 16 residues long. Trimming removed 7 bases at V and 5 bases at J, with 23 bases between. The CDR3 loop is CASNLGPLFPMTEAFF. CDR3 coding DNA: TGTGCCAGCAACCTCGGGCCCCTTTTCCCAATGACTGAAGCTTTCTTT.

V usage is TRBV5-1 and J usage is TRBJ2-1; no clear D gene. CDR1 SGHRS and CDR2 YFSETQ come from the germline V gene. Trimming took 0 bases from V and 5 from J, leaving 9 bases between them. The CDR3 consists of 14 residues. This CDR3 reads CASSLGAGHNEQFF. As DNA, the CDR3 is TGCGCCAGCAGCTTGGGGGCAGGTCACAATGAGCAGTTCTTC. The whole variable domain, remainder taken from reference TRBV5-1 and TRBJ2-1, is KAGVTQTPRYLIKTRGQQVTLSCSPISGHRSVSWYQQTPGQGLQFLFEYFSETQRNKGNFPGRFSGRQFSNSRSEMNVSTLELGDSALYLCASSLGAGHNEQFFGPGTRLTVL.

This chain connects TRBV7-6 to TRBJ2-1; D is uncertain. The germline V gene has CDR1 SGHVS and CDR2 FNYEAQ. The CDR3 is 14 amino acids. V lost 1 base, J lost 3 bases, and 7 bases lay in between. This chain's CDR3 is CASSLEGSYNEQFF. The CDR3 DNA reads TGTGCCAGCAGCTTAGAGGGCAGCTACAATGAGCAGTTCTTC. The full variable domain, in which reference TRBV7-6 and TRBJ2-1 provide the parts outside the CDR3, is GAGVSQSPRYKVTKRGQDVALRCDPISGHVSLYWYRQALGQGPEFLTYFNYEAQQDKSGLPNDRFSAERPEGSISTLTIQRTEQRDSAMYRCASSLEGSYNEQFFGPGTRLTVL.

In this sample, this clone turned up a few times. The V gene is TRBV19, the J gene TRBJ2-2; TRBD2 is a possible D gene (6 bases). The germline V and J ends were trimmed by 3 bases and 3 bases, with 14 bases remaining between them. This CDR3 is 16 amino acids long. Germline values: CDR1 LNHDA, CDR2 SQIVND (reference sequence). The CDR3 here is CASSMTRGLYTGELFF. CDR3 bases: TGTGCCAGTAGTATGACGAGGGGACTGTACACCGGGGAGCTGTTTTTT.

The chain recombines TRBV25-1 with TRBJ1-1; D is perhaps TRBD1 (5 bases). CDR1 is MGHDK, CDR2 SYGVNS, per germline. The CDR3 spans 12 residues. V lost 6 bases to trimming and J lost 6 bases, with 11 bases between them. The CDR3 sequence: CASRSGYAEAFF. The CDR3 nucleotides are TGTGCCAGCAGATCAGGGTACGCTGAAGCTTTCTTT.

J is TRBJ2-6 and V is TRBV7-9; perhaps TRBD1 as D (6 bases). With 3 bases removed from V and 1 base from J, the gap between germline ends came to 7 bases. Germline V lookup: CDR1 SEHNR, CDR2 FQNEAQ (reference sequence). This CDR3 spans 15 amino acids. The CDR3 DNA is TGTGCCAGCAGCTTCAGGGGATCTGGGGCCAACGTCCTGACTTTC. Amino acid sequence: CASSFRGSGANVLTF.

To note about this clone: Other nucleotide sequences in the sample specify the same CDR3. This chain connects TRBV14 to TRBJ1-1; D possibly corresponds to TRBD1 (5 bases). V lost 0 bases to trimming and J lost 11 bases, with 13 bases between them. Germline CDR1 is SGHDN and CDR2 is FVKESK. The CDR3 has 13 amino acids. The CDR3 here is CASSQDLGAEAFF. The CDR3 coding sequence is TGTGCCAGCAGCCAAGATTTAGGGGCGGAGGCTTTCTTT.

CDR3 loop: CASSLDRGQTEQYF. CDR3 coding DNA: TGTGCCAGCAGCTTAGACAGGGGGCAAACCGAGCAGTACTTC. The J gene is TRBJ2-7, the V gene TRBV7-9, with TRBD1 matching over 9 bases. Trimming removed 1 base from V and 6 bases from J; junction bases left unmatched: 4. Per germline, CDR1 SEHNR and CDR2 FQNEAQ (reference sequence). The CDR3 runs to 14 residues.

With respect to this clone: Other DNA sequences of this sample code for an identical CDR3. The V and J genes are TRBV9 and TRBJ2-7, with no clear D. V shed 0 bases and J shed 0 bases, with 7 bases lying between them. There are 14 residues in the CDR3. Germline V lookup: CDR1 SGDLS, CDR2 YYNGEE. The CDR3 DNA sequence: TGTGCCAGCAGCGTAGATCACAGCTCCTACGAGCAGTACTTC. It translates to CASSVDHSSYEQYF. Looking up the rest from reference TRBV9 and TRBJ2-7 gives the full variable domain: DSGVTQTPKHLITATGQRVTLRCSPRSGDLSVYWYQQSLDQGLQFLIQYYNGEERAKGNILERFSAQQFPDLHSELNLSSLELGDSALYFCASSVDHSSYEQYFGPGTRLTVT.

This chain links TRBV7-8 with TRBJ2-5; 12 bases map to TRBD2. Losses at the gene ends were 1 base for V and 4 bases for J; bases not matched to a gene: 16. Germline V gene sequence: CDR1 SGHVS, CDR2 FQNEAQ. The CDR3 runs to 20 residues. Written as DNA, the CDR3 is TGTGCCAGCAGCTTAGGGCTAGGGCTAGCGGGAGGGCCTAAAGTAGAGACCCAGTACTTC. Translation gives CASSLGLGLAGGPKVETQYF.

V is TRBV19 and J is TRBJ1-5; D is unclear. The CDR3 is 15 residues long. The V end was cut by 7 bases, the J end by 3 bases, with 16 bases between. CDR1 is LNHDA and CDR2 is SQIVND in the germline V gene (reference sequence). The CDR3 is CASTYRREYNQPQHF. As DNA, the CDR3 is TGTGCCAGTACCTATAGGAGGGAATACAATCAGCCCCAGCATTTT.

The chain recombines TRBV6-5 with TRBJ1-3; maybe TRBD1 (6 bases). The CDR3 has 15 residues. Germline V gives CDR1 MNHEY, CDR2 SVGAGI. V was cut by 5 bases and J by 4 bases, with 15 bases left in between. CDR3 residues: CASSPGTRGGNTIYF. The CDR3 coding sequence is TGTGCCAGCAGTCCCGGGACACGGGGGGGAAACACCATATATTTT.

J is TRBJ2-1 and V is TRBV5-4, with D tentatively TRBD1 (6 bases). V gave up 4 bases and J gave up 6 bases, with 11 bases separating them. The CDR3 runs to 13 residues. Germline-derived CDR1 and CDR2 are SGHNT and YYREEE (reference sequence). The CDR3 coding sequence is TGTGCCAGCAGCCAAGGACAGTCCAATGAGCAGTTCTTC. It encodes CASSQGQSNEQFF.

The chain couples TRBV19 to TRBJ2-7; a weak D match, TRBD1 (5 bases). Germline V CDR1 and CDR2: LNHDA, SQIVND (reference sequence). V was cut by 6 bases and J by 6 bases, with 18 bases left in between. The CDR3 runs to 14 residues. The CDR3 loop reads CASSETVISFEQYF. CDR3 in DNA: TGTGCCAGTAGCGAGACAGTAATCTCTTTCGAGCAGTACTTC.

This chain connects TRBV19 to TRBJ1-5; unclear D gene. The CDR3 length is 16 residues. V was pared by 6 bases and J by 2 bases, with 17 bases between. Germline CDR1 and CDR2: LNHDA and SQIVND (reference sequence). For the CDR3, the DNA is TGTGCCAGTAGGAACCTGGCAGGTGGGGGCAATCAGCCCCAGCATTTT. Residues: CASRNLAGGGNQPQHF.

The chain combines TRBV27 with TRBJ1-1; a weak D match, TRBD1 (5 bases). V lost 5 bases and J 3 bases, leaving 10 bases between the germline ends. Germline CDR1 and CDR2: MNHEY and SMNVEV (reference sequence). The CDR3 runs 13 residues. The CDR3 region is CASSPRGDTEAFF. CDR3 DNA sequence: TGTGCCAGCAGTCCCCGGGGGGACACTGAAGCTTTCTTT.

The chain recombines TRBV7-3 with TRBJ2-3; the D gene is possibly TRBD2 (5 bases). V was trimmed by 0 bases and J by 7 bases, leaving 11 bases between them. The CDR3 spans 14 residues. Germline CDR1 SGHTA, CDR2 FQGTGA. CDR3: CASSLTASMHTQYF. Here the CDR3 DNA reads TGTGCCAGCAGCTTAACGGCTAGCATGCATACGCAGTATTTT.

The chain is built from TRBV7-6 and TRBJ1-2; D ambiguous. The germline V gene has CDR1 SGHVS and CDR2 FNYEAQ. V lost 5 bases to trimming and J lost 8 bases, with 12 bases between them. The CDR3 contains 12 residues. The CDR3 DNA sequence: TGTGCCAGCAGCCCACTTTCGGGGGGCTACACCTTC. Protein product: CASSPLSGGYTF. The whole variable domain, remainder taken from reference TRBV7-6 and TRBJ1-2, is GAGVSQSPRYKVTKRGQDVALRCDPISGHVSLYWYRQALGQGPEFLTYFNYEAQQDKSGLPNDRFSAERPEGSISTLTIQRTEQRDSAMYRCASSPLSGGYTFGSGTRLTVV.

This chain links TRBV11-3 with TRBJ2-6; the D is unclear. Germline V gives CDR1 SGHNT, CDR2 YENEEA. Trimming shortened V by 1 base and J by 3 bases, and 10 bases separated the two germline ends. CDR3 length: 16 residues. The CDR3: CASSLGSWLGANVLTF. The CDR3 DNA sequence: TGTGCCAGCAGCTTAGGGAGTTGGCTTGGGGCCAACGTCCTGACTTTC. The variable domain in full, completed from reference TRBV11-3 and TRBJ2-6, reads EAGVVQSPRYKIIEKKQPVAFWCNPISGHNTLYWYLQNLGQGPELLIRYENEEAVDDSQLPKDRFSAERLKGVDSTLKIQPAELGDSAVYLCASSLGSWLGANVLTFGAGSRLTVL.

The rearrangement links TRBV5-1 to TRBJ2-7; 8 positions agree with TRBD2. Per the germline V gene, CDR1 is SGHRS and CDR2 is YFSETQ. This CDR3 comprises 14 residues. V gave up 4 bases and J gave up 7 bases; unmatched junction bases: 10. The CDR3, as DNA: TGCGCCAGCAGCCCGGGAGCGGGAGTAGGAGAGCAGTACTTC. Protein product: CASSPGAGVGEQYF.

The chain couples TRBV5-4 to TRBJ2-7; 10 bases map to TRBD1. This CDR3 is built from 14 residues. Germline CDR1 reads SGHNT; CDR2 reads YYREEE (reference sequence). With V trimmed by 3 bases and J by 6 bases, 6 bases remained unmatched. Written as DNA, the CDR3 is TGTGCCAGCAGCTGGGGGGGACAGGGGTCCGAGCAGTACTTC. Encoded protein: CASSWGGQGSEQYF. Filled out from reference TRBV5-4 and TRBJ2-7, the complete variable domain reads ETGVTQSPTHLIKTRGQQVTLRCSSQSGHNTVSWYQQALGQGPQFIFQYYREEENGRGNFPPRFSGLQFPNYSSELNVNALELDDSALYLCASSWGGQGSEQYFGPGTRLTVT.

The rearrangement links TRBV5-6 to TRBJ2-3, with a weak D call TRBD1 (6 bases). V was shortened by 3 bases and J by 3 bases, with 17 bases between the two germline ends. CDR3 length: 16 residues. Germline V gives CDR1 SGHDT, CDR2 YYEEEE. Here the CDR3 DNA reads TGTGCCAGCAGCTCCACAGGGTTCTCCGTAACAGATACGCAGTATTTT. It yields the protein CASSSTGFSVTDTQYF.

This clone came up a few times. This chain links TRBV7-9 with TRBJ2-1; no clear D. The V end lost 1 base, the J end lost 9 bases, and 7 bases lay between the germline ends. This CDR3 has 12 residues. Germline V gene data show CDR1 as SEHNR and CDR2 as FQNEAQ (reference sequence). The CDR3 is CASSLVVGEQFF. CDR3 nucleotide sequence: TGTGCCAGCAGCTTAGTGGTTGGTGAGCAGTTCTTC.

The rearrangement links TRBV2 to TRBJ2-7; D uncertain. Germline-derived CDR1 and CDR2 are SNHLY and FYNNEI. This CDR3 is built from 11 residues. V lost 3 bases, J lost 4 bases, and 4 bases lay in between. CDR3 protein: CASSETYEQYF. The CDR3 DNA sequence: TGTGCCAGCAGTGAGACATACGAGCAGTACTTC.